The T cell receptor (beta chain) described here comes from a study of T-cell reconstitution after alpha-beta-depleted transplantation in children. Study conclusions and caveats: Surviving recipient T cells and thymic progenitors accounted for the high day-60 TCRbeta diversity observed in some patients. Expanded graft clones, several hundred of them, were reportedly the source of alpha-beta T cells about two months after transplant.

The length of the CDR3 is 14 residues. With 4 bases removed from V and 5 bases from J, the gap between germline ends came to 13 bases. CDR1 and CDR2 from the germline V gene are KGHDR and SFDVKD. This clonotype was found a few times. Antigen unknown. A library of TCRbeta sequences, prepared with unique molecular identifiers, was generated. MiXCR was run by TCRdb on the PCR reads, yielding one entry per CDR3 protein. Of approximately 15,000 distinct CDR3 sequences listed, around 11% were seen once; the top ten hold 71%. This sequence originates from a boy in the first two years of life who had a stem cell transplant for Wiskott-Aldrich syndrome, so the T cells may come from the graft donor. The source material was PBMCs, mostly from graft donor cells, sampled 180 days after TCRalphabeta/CD19-depleted stem cell transplant. The chain joins TRBV24-1 to TRBJ1-2; D is perhaps TRBD1 (6 bases). CDR3 residues: CATSEGAYSYGYTF. DNA for the CDR3: TGTGCCACCAGTGAGGGGGCCTACTCGTATGGCTACACCTTC.